Listed below are T cell receptor beta chains from one sample, sequenced in a study of blood T cell repertoires in COVID-19. Profiling relied on immunoSEQ multiplex PCR, and the TCRdb table lists in-frame clones only, not all of them. This sample yields over 200,000 clones, of which more than 85% are seen a single time; 1.5% to 2% belongs to the top ten. The sample comprised peripheral blood. The receptors stem from a middle-aged man with active or convalescent COVID-19. Each CDR3 is given with its conserved first and last residue. D genes are given only for firm matches. The size entry is marked missing in some rows and otherwise reads once, few, many or a size class.

>TRBJ1-1|-|TRBV28|-
CASSLIGADTEAFF
TGTGCCAGCAGTTTAATAGGGGCCGACACTGAAGCTTTCTTT
>TRBJ2-7|-|TRBV27|once
CASSLVVGRGFYEQYF
TGTGCCAGCAGTTTGGTAGTCGGGAGAGGATTCTACGAGCAGTACTTC
>TRBJ2-4|-|TRBV6-5|-
CAARKDSSNIQYF
TGTGCCGCCAGAAAGGACAGTTCCAACATTCAGTACTTC
>TRBJ2-7|-|TRBV12-3/TRBV12-4|-
CASSPDIFYEQYF
TGTGCCAGCAGCCCCGACATCTTCTACGAGCAGTACTTC
>TRBJ1-1|-|TRBV9|-
CASSVQTGTEAFF
TGTGCCAGCAGCGTACAGACGGGCACTGAAGCTTTCTTT
>TRBJ2-1|-|TRBV6-5|-
CASSLWANNEQFF
TGTGCCAGCAGTTTATGGGCCAACAATGAGCAGTTCTTC
>TRBJ2-6|TRBD1|TRBV4-1|-
CASSQGPGTGSFGGANVLTF
TGCGCCAGCAGCCAAGGCCCCGGGACAGGGTCGTTCGGAGGGGCCAACGTCCTGACTTTC
>TRBJ2-7|TRBD2|TRBV13|-
CASSSLTSGGYEQYF
TGTGCCAGCAGCTCCTTGACTAGCGGGGGTTACGAGCAGTACTTC
>TRBJ2-7|TRBD1|TRBV9|-
CASSPGGQGAYEQYF
TGTGCCAGCAGCCCAGGCGGGCAGGGGGCGTACGAGCAGTACTTC
>TRBJ1-1|-|TRBV7-9|-
CASSLVQMNTEAFF
TGTGCCAGCAGCTTGGTACAGATGAACACTGAAGCTTTCTTT
>TRBJ2-3|-|TRBV7-8|-
CASRRSGPDTQYF
TGTGCCAGCAGACGTAGCGGACCAGATACGCAGTATTTT
>TRBJ1-5|-|TRBV11-2|-
CASSFTTGQPQHF
TGTGCCAGCAGCTTCACGACGGGTCAGCCCCAGCATTTT
>TRBJ1-5|TRBD1|TRBV2|-
CASIGTASNQPQHF
TGTGCCAGCATCGGGACAGCAAGCAATCAGCCCCAGCATTTT
>TRBJ2-2|-|TRBV18|-
CASSPPLEGAPNTGELFF
TGTGCCAGCTCACCACCCTTGGAGGGGGCGCCGAACACCGGGGAGCTGTTTTTT
>TRBJ2-2|-|TRBV7-2|-
CASSLRPGNTGELFF
TGTGCCAGCAGCTTAAGGCCAGGGAACACCGGGGAGCTGTTTTTT
>TRBJ2-5|TRBD1|TRBV5-4|-
CASSSGQGQETQYF
TGTGCCAGCAGTTCCGGACAGGGCCAAGAGACCCAGTACTTC
>TRBJ2-4|TRBD1|TRBV19|-
CASSWAGTGELNIQYF
TGTGCCAGTAGTTGGGCCGGGACAGGGGAACTAAACATTCAGTACTTC
>TRBJ1-2|TRBD1|TRBV9|-
CASSSGQGEGYTF
TGTGCCAGCAGCAGCGGACAGGGGGAGGGCTACACCTTC
>TRBJ2-1|TRBD2|TRBV27|-
CASSQRTSGSNEQFF
TGTGCCAGCAGCCAGAGGACTAGCGGGAGCAATGAGCAGTTCTTC
>TRBJ2-5|-|TRBV19|-
CASSGLVEETQYF
TGTGCCAGTAGTGGACTGGTAGAAGAGACCCAGTACTTC
>TRBJ1-1|-|TRBV3-1/TRBV3-2|-
CASSKQAGGVSEAFF
TGTGCCAGCAGCAAACAGGCCGGTGGTGTATCTGAAGCTTTCTTT
>TRBJ1-1|-|TRBV9|few
CASSVGEKGSNTEAFF
TGTGCCAGCAGCGTAGGAGAAAAGGGGTCGAACACTGAAGCTTTCTTT
>TRBJ1-2|-|TRBV5-1|-
CASSLAPGYDGYTF
TGCGCCAGCAGCTTGGCTCCAGGGTACGATGGCTACACCTTC
>TRBJ2-3|TRBD1|TRBV13|-
CASSLWDGQGTDTQYF
TGTGCCAGCAGCTTATGGGACGGACAGGGGACAGATACGCAGTATTTT
>TRBJ1-4|-|TRBV18|-
CASSLSGLTNEKLFF
TGTGCCAGCTCGCTATCAGGGCTGACTAATGAAAAACTGTTTTTT
>TRBJ2-1|TRBD1|TRBV27|once
CASSSRTGGYNEQFF
TGTGCCAGCAGTTCCCGGACAGGGGGCTACAATGAGCAGTTCTTC
>TRBJ2-2|-|TRBV3-1/TRBV3-2|-
CASSPSGAAELFF
TGTGCCAGCAGCCCTTCTGGGGCAGCCGAGCTGTTTTTT
>TRBJ2-7|TRBD2|TRBV2|-
CASSVSSGRISYEQYF
TGTGCCAGCAGTGTGTCTAGCGGGAGGATCTCCTACGAGCAGTACTTC
>TRBJ2-1|TRBD2|TRBV5-1|once
CASSFPSGSYNEQFF
TGCGCCAGCAGCTTCCCAAGCGGGAGTTACAATGAGCAGTTCTTC
>TRBJ1-2|-|TRBV20-1|-
CSAFTEGYTF
TGCAGTGCTTTTACAGAAGGCTACACCTTC
>TRBJ1-6|-|TRBV7-6|-
CASSPRAPGQGSPLHF
TGTGCCAGCAGCCCCCGGGCCCCCGGCCAGGGTTCACCCCTCCACTTT
>TRBJ1-1|-|TRBV30|-
CAWGPGTLMNTEAFF
TGTGCCTGGGGACCCGGGACACTGATGAACACTGAAGCTTTCTTT
>TRBJ1-1|TRBD1|TRBV5-1|-
CASSSPGGTGTGGLNTEAFF
TGCGCCAGCAGCTCGCCAGGTGGCACCGGGACAGGGGGATTGAACACTGAAGCTTTCTTT
>TRBJ2-5|-|TRBV5-1|-
CASSSRDRGRDQETQYF
TGCGCCAGCAGCTCGCGGGACCGAGGACGGGACCAAGAGACCCAGTACTTC
>TRBJ2-3|TRBD2|TRBV10-1|-
CASSDPSGGADTQYF
TGCGCCAGCAGTGATCCTAGCGGGGGGGCAGATACGCAGTATTTT
>TRBJ2-7|TRBD2|TRBV3-1/TRBV3-2|-
CASSHLKSGGAGEQYF
TGTGCCAGCAGCCATCTAAAGAGCGGGGGGGCGGGCGAGCAGTACTTC
>TRBJ2-2|TRBD1|TRBV27|-
CASSRNRGSNTGELFF
TGTGCCAGCAGTCGAAACAGGGGTTCGAACACCGGGGAGCTGTTTTTT
>TRBJ1-1|-|TRBV5-1|-
CASSPGGGWTEAFF
TGCGCCAGCAGCCCCGGGGGGGGGTGGACTGAAGCTTTCTTT
>TRBJ1-4|-|TRBV7-8|-
CASSLVSVFAEKLFF
TGTGCCAGCAGCTTAGTCTCGGTATTCGCTGAAAAACTGTTTTTT
>TRBJ2-7|TRBD2|TRBV3-1/TRBV3-2|-
CASSPLGRGGSYEQYF
TGTGCCAGCAGCCCACTAGGTCGGGGGGGATCCTACGAGCAGTACTTC
>TRBJ2-1|-|TRBV6-5|-
CASRTGQLSYNEQFF
TGTGCCAGCAGAACCGGACAGCTGTCCTACAATGAGCAGTTCTTC
>TRBJ2-2|TRBD1|TRBV6-8|-
CASNPGPGQGAGGELFF
TGTGCCAGCAACCCCGGACCGGGACAGGGGGCGGGCGGGGAGCTGTTTTTT
>TRBJ2-3|TRBD2|TRBV7-6|-
CASSRTSGDTGTDTQYF
TGTGCCAGCAGCCGGACTAGCGGGGACACGGGGACAGATACGCAGTATTTT
>TRBJ1-1|-|TRBV23-1|once
CASSQSGVRRKDTEAFF
TGCGCCAGCAGTCAATCGGGAGTTCGCAGGAAGGACACTGAAGCTTTCTTT
>TRBJ1-2|-|TRBV7-9|once
CASSSDSLSGYTF
TGTGCCAGCAGCTCGGACAGTTTAAGTGGCTACACCTTC
>TRBJ2-1|-|TRBV4-2|-
CASSQEGQGNNEQFF
TGTGCCAGCAGCCAAGAGGGCCAGGGGAACAATGAGCAGTTCTTC